One sample yielded the 4 T cell receptor beta chains listed below, sequenced in a study of blood T cell repertoires in COVID-19. Profiled with immunoSEQ multiplex PCR; TCRdb holds only in-frame clones, not every one. The sample consists of around 200,000 clones, around 85% of them appearing once. The sample consisted of PBMCs or T cells enriched from blood (not recorded which). Every receptor here comes from a man in his forties who had recovered from COVID-19.

The CDR3 DNA sequence: TGTGCCAGCAGCTTAGATCGCGGACAGGGGTTGGGTGGCTACACCTTC. Translated, it gives CASSLDRGQGLGGYTF. The chain employs TRBV11-2 and TRBJ1-2, with 9 nucleotides matching TRBD1. Trimming at V came to 0 bases and at J to 7 bases, leaving 9 bases not matched to a gene. The CDR3 is 16 residues long. Looked up from germline, CDR1 is SGHAT and CDR2 is FQNNGV.

The chain has TRBV27 and TRBJ2-1; 9 nucleotides agree with TRBD2. The CDR3 has 18 amino acids. Germline assignment: CDR1 MNHEY and CDR2 SMNVEV (reference sequence). J lost 8 bases, V lost 5 bases, and 19 bases had no gene match. The CDR3 sequence: CASSLSPLAGVRLDEQFF. CDR3 nucleotides: TGTGCCAGCAGTCTTTCCCCCTTAGCGGGAGTACGATTGGATGAGCAGTTCTTC.

The CDR3 sequence is CASSFRQGHQETQYF. In nucleotides, the CDR3 is TGTGCCAGCAGCTTCAGACAGGGACACCAAGAGACCCAGTACTTC. The rearrangement links TRBV11-2 to TRBJ2-5, with 7 bases that match TRBD1. V trimming: 3 bases; J trimming: 0 bases; junction bases outside the gene matches: 4. Germline CDR1 reads SGHAT; CDR2 reads FQNNGV. This CDR3 has 15 amino acids.

CDR3 nucleotides: TGCGCCAGCAGCACCCAGACAGGGGAGATGTACGAGCAGTACTTC. Amino acids: CASSTQTGEMYEQYF. This chain connects TRBV5-1 to TRBJ2-7; 8 bases are a match to TRBD1. The CDR3 runs to 15 residues. The V gene end was trimmed by 4 bases and the J gene end by 4 bases; junction bases not matched to a gene: 10. The germline gives CDR1 SGHRS, CDR2 YFSETQ.